This TCR beta chain is from a study of cytomegalovirus exposure and HLA in healthy donors (dated by TCRdb to the late 2010s). With regard to the full study: In an earlier analysis of 550 to 750 of the donors, 276 Gb of sequence data and 90 million to 120 million unique TCR beta sequences from about 180 million T cells were reported. About 280 gigabases of sequencing data and 70 million to 100 million unique TCR sequences made up an early release that covered approximately 700 HLA-typed donors. Of the roughly 400 genotyped donors, less than 85% were placed in the genetic ancestry cluster associated with self-reported Caucasian donors. The study aimed to test whether signatures of past pathogen exposure could be identified by cataloging public T cell receptors. The study profiled the T cell repertoires of more than 500 subjects by immunosequencing and related them to cytomegalovirus serostatus. Along with the roughly 670-subject first cohort, a separate validation cohort of approximately 110 different subjects was used. To predict cytomegalovirus infection status, the study brought together high-throughput TCR immunosequencing, statistical association of individual TCRs with disease status, and machine learning. A later analysis re-examined previously published TCR beta repertoires from roughly 650 donors and added high-resolution HLA genotyping to investigate patterns of TCR occurrence. In the later analysis, no new phenotypic data were used to find candidate immune exposures; instead, reliance was placed on TCR beta sequences and their occurrence across donors. An earlier analysis of 587 of the donors applied high-throughput TCR beta sequencing to assess whether each TCR beta V gene segment acted as functional or pseudogenic. Alongside the repertoire data, information on donor age, sex, ethnicity and CMV serostatus was compiled. Genome-wide SNP genotypes for about three fifths of the roughly 670 donors were used in a later genetic analysis, which treated that subset as a discovery cohort. All discovery cohort repertoires had been generated on a single sequencing platform. Class I and class II HLA loci were covered by the typing at four-digit resolution. The number of typed donors differed by locus: about 629-630 for A, B, C, DRB1 and DQB1; approximately 540 for DQA1; some 590 for DPA1; and around 450 for DPB1. Because of strong linkage in the cohort, roughly five DR-DQ haplotypes were treated as single units for association and clustering. On average, around 240,000 unique TCR beta nucleotide sequences were sequenced per donor among a few hundred genotyped donors of the cohort, with roughly 18% of those sequences being non-productive.

The library was produced with the immunoSEQ multiplex PCR assay. A mixture of 60 forward primers for TCR Vbeta segments and 13 reverse primers for TCR Jbeta segments was used in the multiplex PCR. The CDR3 region of rearranged TCR beta genes was amplified from genomic DNA with a multiplex PCR assay. The amplified TCR beta libraries were sequenced on the Illumina HiSeq System as 87-base-pair reads. Regarding the original processing steps: A later analysis counted about 80 million unique TCR beta chains across the 666 repertoires, and around 9.9 million of these chains were shared by at least two donors. Raw reads were error-corrected and collapsed into unique sequences by a nearest-neighbor algorithm in which closely related sequences were merged to remove PCR and sequencing errors. V, D and J gene segments were assigned by aligning CDR3 sequences to IMGT reference sequences. For a sequence to be retained, a match of at least six nucleotides to both a V gene segment and a J gene segment was required. Rearrangements were classified as productive when the CDR3 lacked stop codons and remained in frame with V and J, and all other rearrangements were classified as non-productive. Following IMGT convention, CDR3 was defined as the stretch from the second conserved V-encoded cysteine up to the conserved J-encoded phenylalanine. In an earlier analysis of around 640 of the donors, sequences lacking an unambiguous match to a single V gene segment were excluded. An earlier analysis of approximately 590 of the donors called V segments functional above 56.7% productive rearrangements and segregating when the between-donor standard deviation exceeded 5%. A statistical classification framework was developed to diagnose cytomegalovirus status using the catalog of TCR beta chain sequences. In a later analysis, TCR nucleotide sequences were compared against IMGT/GENE-DB human TR gene sequences so that V and J genes could be assigned. In a later analysis, CDR3 sequences and most-parsimonious VDJ recombination scenarios were assigned using the TCRdist pipeline. In a later analysis, each TCR beta chain was defined by its CDR3 amino acid sequence together with its V-gene family, and reads without a unique V-gene family were excluded. To address suspected cross-contamination and a sequencing artifact, a later analysis removed roughly 640 highly shared, low-generation-probability nucleotide sequences. In a later analysis, a clonal expansion index for each public chain was calculated from normalized within-repertoire ranks of inferred template counts. Generation probabilities in a later analysis came from a VDJ recombination model fitted to out-of-frame rearrangements, and those results were checked against IGoR. A later analysis scored TCR-TCR, TCR-HLA and TCR-CMV co-occurrence with hypergeometric tests, applying a repertoire-size bias correction to TCR pairs. A later analysis estimated false discovery rates by permuting HLA or CMV assignments 20 times. In a later analysis, co-occurring TCRs were grouped using DBSCAN, and TCRdist sequence similarity was added for clustering within HLA-allele-positive subsets. Repertoires with fewer than 30,000 or more than 120,000 public chains, plus five repertoires with anomalous nucleotide sharing, were excluded from co-occurrence clustering. TCRdb took over this immuneACCESS table, retaining in-frame rearrangements with V and J assigned. Such tables are incomplete; in checked studies, under half of the missing clones stem from an unresolved V gene, and the remainder is unexplained. The DNA gave D and trimming, while V, J and clone size come from that table. This sample lists some 150,000 clones; around 78% were detected once. Of the sample, roughly 1.8% falls within the top ten clones.

Broad study findings and their caveats: A later genetic analysis associated a missense DCLRE1C variant with V-gene and J-gene trimming of TCR beta chains, and an independent cohort replicated the association. A further reported finding was that TCR beta sequences accurately predicted the HLA-A and HLA-B alleles for most subjects in the first cohort. A group of highly shared sequence variants was considered likely to be a technical artifact of the sequencing pipeline. In a later analysis, several top co-occurrence clusters were reported to appear linked to parvovirus B19, influenza, CMV and Epstein-Barr virus. A few of the identified cytomegalovirus-associated TCR beta chains were confirmed in vitro to be specific for cytomegalovirus antigens. Across donors, most TCR sequences were observed very rarely, whereas some public TCRs were present in many individuals. It was suggested by the authors that the approach could potentially be generalized to other disease states and immunological phenotypes. Broadly in line with IMGT annotations, most TCR beta V segments showed up in productive rearrangements about 87% or about 30% of the time in an earlier analysis of around 600 of the donors. The classifier was reported to diagnose cytomegalovirus status with high specificity and sensitivity in both the original and validation cohorts. A later analysis found that HLA-associated TCR beta chains were more clonally expanded and had lower generation probabilities than equally common non-associated chains. A later analysis associated about 17,000 TCR beta sequences with specific HLA alleles at a false discovery rate of 0.05. In the study, 150 to 200 TCR beta chains were listed as associated with cytomegalovirus. The cohort was sequenced for TCR beta chains only, and without alpha or paired-chain data the features that could be detected were limited. Roughly uniform sequencing depth across donors was assumed in presence/absence analyses, although this assumption may not hold. A later genetic analysis reported fewer N-insertions in productive TCRs among donors in an Asian-associated ancestry cluster than the roughly 650-donor mean. Strong co-occurrence of HLA alleles, especially DR and DQ, made assigning TCR associations to individual alleles difficult. The only immune exposure information available for the cohort was CMV serostatus. According to a later analysis, TCR association rates differed among HLA loci, with DRB1 alleles showing the most associated TCRs and HLA-C alleles showing the fewest. In a later analysis, most CMV-associated TCR beta chains were found to appear HLA-restricted, with HLA associations seemingly driven largely by CMV exposure. Because HLA typing was missing for some donors at each locus, association tests included only the typed subset. Correlated functional status among segregating V segments might be attributable to linkage disequilibrium, but an unknown experimental factor could not be ruled out. Because counts were too low, about 18 rarely observed V segments, including chromosome 9 orphons, were left out of the earlier analysis of 500 to 650 of the donors. Because the 87-base-pair reads could not distinguish some IMGT-functional V segments, including TRBV6-2 and TRBV6-3, those segments were excluded.

In total, just over 650 healthy bone marrow donors made up the cohort. At the time of sampling, every cohort member was nominally healthy, though immune exposures that went unrecorded were likely present. The donor tested CMV seropositive, placing the donor among the approximately 290 seropositive members of the cohort. A peripheral blood sample was collected from each donor, and TCR beta sequencing was performed on peripheral blood mononuclear cells. Genomic DNA was extracted from the blood cell samples with the Qiagen DNeasy Blood Extraction Kit. Points on this clone: Its antigen is currently not known. Per-base qualities were not stored, and no clone one base away is much larger.

CDR1 and CDR2 are drawn from the germline V gene: SGHRS, YFSETQ. The CDR3, cysteine through phenylalanine, is 16 amino acids long. Of all the DNA, just the CDR3 is kept, 48 bases in frame from base 1. Trimming leaves V shorter by 0 bases and J shorter by 4 bases, with the junction holding 2 bases beyond the gene matches. The rearrangement combines TRBV5-1 with TRBJ2-2, with 11 bases in between that match TRBD2. Sequenced: PBMCs. The TCR originated in a female donor in good health and CMV-seropositive. CDR3 loop: CASSLGTSGSTGELFF. The DNA is as follows: TGCGCCAGCAGCTTGGGTACTAGCGGGAGCACCGGGGAGCTGTTTTTT.